This T cell receptor (beta chain) was recovered during a study of a mutant IDH1 vaccine in newly diagnosed glioma. The germline V gene has CDR1 SGDLS and CDR2 YYNGEE. With 0 bases removed from V and 2 bases from J, the gap between germline ends came to 12 bases. The CDR3 sequence is 15 residues long. Profiling relied on immunoSEQ multiplex PCR, and the TCRdb table lists in-frame clones only, not all of them. Seen here are about 53,000 clones, about 88% observed once, and the top ten hold 6.5% to 9%. This sample's time point: week 5, during vaccination. The content of each vaccine dose was 300 ug of mutant IDH1 20-mer peptide, and topical imiquimod accompanied it. In every donor, the tumor was a new WHO grade 3 or 4 IDH1-mutant, ATRX-lost astrocytoma. This clone was seen once. Its antigen is not identified.

This receptor was obtained from a woman aged 50 to 60 with glioma. The genes are TRBV9 and TRBJ2-7, with D perhaps given as TRBD1 or TRBD2 (5 bases each). Sequenced here: PBMCs, sampled from a glioma patient whose treatment included an IDH1 peptide vaccine. The CDR3 protein is CASSVEGTEAYEQYF. The CDR3 DNA reads TGTGCCAGCAGCGTAGAAGGGACGGAGGCCTACGAGCAGTACTTC.